A selection of T cell receptor beta chains follows, all from one sample in a study of shared clonotypes between healthy human individuals. TCRdb's copy holds only in-frame clones and misses some; the assay was immunoSEQ multiplex PCR. The sample includes around 500,000 clones, roughly three quarters seen only once; the top ten take 13%. The specimen was PBMCs. The receptors shown here come from a woman between 40 and 50 years old in good health. Some clones in this sample may be carry-over from other donors' samples. The CDR3 runs from the conserved cysteine through the conserved F or W. A D gene is named only where the DNA matches it firmly. Some rows have no size entry. The others give once, few or many, or a class for an expanded clone.

j_call: TRBJ1-5; clone_size: NA; d_call: NA; v_call: TRBV4-3; cdr3_aa: CASSQDRVQPQHF; cdr3_nt: TGCGCCAGCAGCCAAGATCGGGTTCAGCCCCAGCATTTT
j_call: TRBJ2-3; clone_size: NA; d_call: TRBD2; v_call: TRBV7-3; cdr3_aa: CASSPGTSGFERAQYF; cdr3_nt: TGTGCCAGCAGCCCCGGGACTAGCGGGTTCGAAAGGGCGCAGTATTTT
j_call: TRBJ2-5; clone_size: NA; d_call: NA; v_call: TRBV7-2; cdr3_aa: CASSLVVQETQYF; cdr3_nt: TGTGCCAGCAGCTTGGTGGTCCAAGAGACCCAGTACTTC
j_call: TRBJ1-4; clone_size: once; d_call: NA; v_call: TRBV10-3; cdr3_aa: CAISRDRTTNEKLFF; cdr3_nt: TGTGCCATCAGTCGAGACAGGACAACTAATGAAAAACTGTTTTTT
j_call: TRBJ1-1; clone_size: few; d_call: NA; v_call: TRBV13; cdr3_aa: CASSAGRGAFF; cdr3_nt: TGTGCCAGCAGCGCAGGTAGAGGAGCTTTCTTT
j_call: TRBJ2-7; clone_size: NA; d_call: NA; v_call: TRBV19; cdr3_aa: CASSISALGSYEQYF; cdr3_nt: TGTGCCAGTAGTATATCTGCGCTAGGCTCCTACGAGCAGTACTTC
j_call: TRBJ1-6; clone_size: NA; d_call: NA; v_call: TRBV30; cdr3_aa: CALELSRIHF; cdr3_nt: TGTGCCCTGGAATTATCGAGAATCCACTTT
j_call: TRBJ2-1; clone_size: NA; d_call: NA; v_call: TRBV27; cdr3_aa: CASSWGASSYNEQFF; cdr3_nt: TGTGCCAGCAGCTGGGGAGCATCCTCCTACAATGAGCAGTTCTTC
j_call: TRBJ2-1; clone_size: NA; d_call: TRBD2; v_call: TRBV7-9; cdr3_aa: CASSRTSGYNEQFF; cdr3_nt: TGTGCCAGCAGCCGGACTAGCGGCTACAATGAGCAGTTCTTC
j_call: TRBJ1-1; clone_size: once; d_call: NA; v_call: TRBV7-2; cdr3_aa: CASSLVGQSNTEAFF; cdr3_nt: TGTGCCAGCAGCTTAGTTGGACAGTCGAACACTGAAGCTTTCTTT
j_call: TRBJ2-1; clone_size: NA; d_call: TRBD1; v_call: TRBV19; cdr3_aa: CASSDRGNEQFF; cdr3_nt: TGTGCCAGTAGTGACAGGGGCAATGAGCAGTTCTTC
j_call: TRBJ2-7; clone_size: NA; d_call: NA; v_call: TRBV5-1; cdr3_aa: CASRSDDSYEQYF; cdr3_nt: TGCGCCAGCAGGTCGGACGATTCCTACGAGCAGTACTTC
j_call: TRBJ2-7; clone_size: few; d_call: NA; v_call: TRBV11-2; cdr3_aa: CASSLNPGVEQYF; cdr3_nt: TGTGCCAGCAGCTTAAATCCGGGCGTCGAGCAGTACTTC
j_call: TRBJ1-1; clone_size: NA; d_call: NA; v_call: TRBV5-1; cdr3_aa: CASSLEPTTGTEAFF; cdr3_nt: TGCGCCAGCAGCTTGGAGCCCACCACGGGCACTGAAGCTTTCTTT
j_call: TRBJ2-1; clone_size: NA; d_call: NA; v_call: TRBV6-1; cdr3_aa: CASTNYNEQFF; cdr3_nt: TGTGCCAGTACGAACTACAATGAGCAGTTCTTC
j_call: TRBJ2-7; clone_size: NA; d_call: NA; v_call: TRBV9; cdr3_aa: CASSVSSRSYEQYF; cdr3_nt: TGTGCCAGCAGCGTATCCAGCCGATCCTACGAGCAGTACTTC
j_call: TRBJ2-5; clone_size: NA; d_call: TRBD1; v_call: TRBV5-6; cdr3_aa: CASSRTGDGETQYF; cdr3_nt: TGTGCCAGCAGTAGAACAGGGGACGGGGAGACCCAGTACTTC
j_call: TRBJ1-1; clone_size: once; d_call: TRBD1; v_call: TRBV28; cdr3_aa: CASSRGQDNTEAFF; cdr3_nt: TGTGCCAGCAGCCGGGGACAGGATAACACTGAAGCTTTCTTT
j_call: TRBJ2-3; clone_size: once; d_call: TRBD2; v_call: TRBV19; cdr3_aa: CASSTGTTYTDTQYF; cdr3_nt: TGTGCCAGTAGTACCGGGACTACCTACACAGATACGCAGTATTTT
j_call: TRBJ1-1; clone_size: NA; d_call: NA; v_call: TRBV30; cdr3_aa: CARATTEAFF; cdr3_nt: TGTGCCCGGGCCACCACTGAAGCTTTCTTT
j_call: TRBJ2-1; clone_size: few; d_call: NA; v_call: TRBV6-1; cdr3_aa: CASREYNEQFF; cdr3_nt: TGTGCCAGCCGAGAATACAATGAGCAGTTCTTC
j_call: TRBJ2-2; clone_size: NA; d_call: TRBD1; v_call: TRBV5-1; cdr3_aa: CASRPGTGITGELFF; cdr3_nt: TGCGCCAGCAGACCCGGGACAGGGATCACCGGGGAGCTGTTTTTT
j_call: TRBJ2-3; clone_size: NA; d_call: NA; v_call: TRBV5-1; cdr3_aa: CASSLVPGVSDTQYF; cdr3_nt: TGCGCCAGCAGCTTGGTCCCGGGGGTTTCAGATACGCAGTATTTT
j_call: TRBJ2-7; clone_size: NA; d_call: TRBD2; v_call: TRBV5-4; cdr3_aa: CASSSGTSGRYEQYF; cdr3_nt: TGTGCCAGCAGCTCTGGGACTAGCGGGAGATACGAGCAGTACTTC
j_call: TRBJ1-1; clone_size: NA; d_call: TRBD1; v_call: TRBV6-5; cdr3_aa: CASTLTTGAPEAFF; cdr3_nt: TGTGCCAGCACCCTTACCACAGGGGCTCCTGAAGCTTTCTTT
j_call: TRBJ1-1; clone_size: NA; d_call: NA; v_call: TRBV6-1; cdr3_aa: CASNLRGMNTEAFF; cdr3_nt: TGTGCCAGCAACTTACGGGGAATGAACACTGAAGCTTTCTTT
j_call: TRBJ2-7; clone_size: few; d_call: NA; v_call: TRBV4-1; cdr3_aa: CASSSSYEQYF; cdr3_nt: TGCGCCAGCAGCTCTAGCTACGAGCAGTACTTC
j_call: TRBJ1-2; clone_size: NA; d_call: NA; v_call: TRBV5-1; cdr3_aa: CASSLVGQDHGYTF; cdr3_nt: TGCGCCAGCAGCTTGGTCGGCCAGGACCATGGCTACACCTTC
j_call: TRBJ2-1; clone_size: NA; d_call: TRBD2; v_call: TRBV5-6; cdr3_aa: CASSSSGAYNEQFF; cdr3_nt: TGTGCCAGCAGCAGTAGCGGGGCCTACAATGAGCAGTTCTTC
j_call: TRBJ2-3; clone_size: NA; d_call: TRBD1; v_call: TRBV5-1; cdr3_aa: CASSSSGGSDTQYF; cdr3_nt: TGCGCCAGCAGCTCCTCAGGGGGCTCGGATACGCAGTATTTT
j_call: TRBJ2-7; clone_size: NA; d_call: NA; v_call: TRBV27; cdr3_aa: CASSLFGQGPTVYEQYF; cdr3_nt: TGTGCCAGCAGTTTATTTGGGCAGGGCCCCACCGTCTACGAGCAGTACTTC
j_call: TRBJ2-7; clone_size: NA; d_call: TRBD1; v_call: TRBV5-4; cdr3_aa: CASSLRTGRYEQYF; cdr3_nt: TGTGCCAGCAGCCTCCGGACAGGGCGCTACGAGCAGTACTTC
j_call: TRBJ1-2; clone_size: NA; d_call: TRBD1; v_call: TRBV30; cdr3_aa: CAWAPGQGSYGYTF; cdr3_nt: TGTGCCTGGGCCCCGGGACAGGGCAGCTATGGCTACACCTTC
j_call: TRBJ2-1; clone_size: NA; d_call: TRBD2; v_call: TRBV2; cdr3_aa: CASSRTSGRSLYNEQFF; cdr3_nt: TGTGCCAGCAGTAGGACTAGCGGGAGGTCCCTTTACAATGAGCAGTTCTTC
j_call: TRBJ2-1; clone_size: NA; d_call: TRBD1; v_call: TRBV15; cdr3_aa: CATSRPQGDSYNEQFF; cdr3_nt: TGTGCCACCAGCAGACCACAGGGGGATTCCTACAATGAGCAGTTCTTC
j_call: TRBJ1-5; clone_size: NA; d_call: NA; v_call: TRBV28; cdr3_aa: CASKGTGGSNQPQHF; cdr3_nt: TGTGCCAGCAAAGGTACAGGAGGTAGCAATCAGCCCCAGCATTTT
j_call: TRBJ2-7; clone_size: NA; d_call: NA; v_call: TRBV5-6; cdr3_aa: CASSPGRSAHSYEQYF; cdr3_nt: TGTGCCAGCAGCCCTGGTAGAAGCGCGCACTCCTACGAGCAGTACTTC
j_call: TRBJ1-4; clone_size: NA; d_call: TRBD1; v_call: TRBV7-9; cdr3_aa: CASSSDTGQKNEKLFF; cdr3_nt: TGTGCCAGCAGCTCCGATACGGGACAGAAGAATGAAAAACTGTTTTTT
j_call: TRBJ1-4; clone_size: NA; d_call: NA; v_call: TRBV11-2; cdr3_aa: CASSPLGGSNEKLFF; cdr3_nt: TGTGCCAGCAGCCCGCTCGGGGGTTCTAATGAAAAACTGTTTTTT
j_call: TRBJ2-4; clone_size: NA; d_call: TRBD1; v_call: TRBV18; cdr3_aa: CASSPRDRDNKNIQYF; cdr3_nt: TGTGCCAGCTCACCAAGGGACAGGGATAACAAAAACATTCAGTACTTC